Reported below is one T cell receptor beta chain. The data stem from a study of blood T cell repertoires in COVID-19. Overall study: From the United States, Italy and Spain came samples of acute and convalescent COVID-19. PBMCs, B-cell-depleted T cells, or T cells were the source of the cDNA or gDNA that made up the material.

Original processing methods: The assay estimated nucleated cells by amplifying reference gene primers. Here immunoSEQ multiplex PCR was the method, and the copy in TCRdb shows in-frame clones only, minus some. The D gene and trimming were derived from the DNA, and the V and J assignments and clone size from that table. The data contain 75,000 to 80,000 clones, approximately 90% of them singletons. CDR3 length: 16 residues. From germline, CDR1 is LGHNA and CDR2 YNFKEQ. The V and J ends lost 1 base and 1 base, in that order; junction bases with no gene match: 2. The material sequenced was peripheral blood. This receptor was obtained from a human donor in a cohort sampled during active COVID-19. V gene TRBV4-2 combines with J gene TRBJ2-7; 12 bases fit TRBD2. CDR3 sequence reads: CASSQGLAGVSYEQYF. The CDR3 coding sequence is TGTGCCAGCAGCCAAGGACTAGCGGGAGTGTCCTACGAGCAGTACTTC.